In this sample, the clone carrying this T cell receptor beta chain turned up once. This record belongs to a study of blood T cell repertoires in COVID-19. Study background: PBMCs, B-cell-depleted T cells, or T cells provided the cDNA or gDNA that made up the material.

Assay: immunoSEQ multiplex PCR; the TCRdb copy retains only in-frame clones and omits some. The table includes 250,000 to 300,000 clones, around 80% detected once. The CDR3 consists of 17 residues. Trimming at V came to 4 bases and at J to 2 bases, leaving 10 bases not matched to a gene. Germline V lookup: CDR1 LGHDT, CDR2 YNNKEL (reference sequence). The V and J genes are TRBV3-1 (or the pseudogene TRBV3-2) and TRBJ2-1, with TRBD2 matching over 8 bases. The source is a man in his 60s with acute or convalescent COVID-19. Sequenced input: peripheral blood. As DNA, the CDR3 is TGTGCCAGCAGCCCCGATCGACCGGGACTAGCCTACAATGAGCAGTTCTTC. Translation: CASSPDRPGLAYNEQFF.